Following are 22 T cell receptor beta chains from one sample sequenced in a study of Ad26.COV2.S vaccination and SARS-CoV-2 variants. The assay was immunoSEQ multiplex PCR, and TCRdb's table has in-frame clones only and misses some. This sample has roughly 500,000 clones, with about 83% found just once. Documented treatment: around 19 received Ad26.COV2.S at low or high dose, single or two shots; roughly 5 received placebo; per-sample allocation not given. Samples were taken on day 63 after the first vaccine or placebo injection. The material sequenced was peripheral blood, taken in a trial of Ad26.COV2.S vaccine versus placebo. These receptors all stem from a person aged 18 to 65 who received the Ad26.COV2.S COVID-19 vaccine or a placebo.

The genes are TRBV3-1 (or the pseudogene TRBV3-2) and TRBJ1-1; maybe TRBD1 (5 bases). CDR1 and CDR2 (germline): LGHDT, YNNKEL (reference sequence). V dropped 4 bases and J dropped 6 bases, with 15 bases sitting between them. The CDR3 has 14 residues. The CDR3 is CASSPPIRGAEAFF. As DNA, the CDR3 is TGTGCCAGCAGCCCCCCTATACGGGGCGCTGAAGCTTTCTTT.

V usage is TRBV10-1 and J usage is TRBJ1-1, with 11 bases fitting TRBD1. This CDR3 spans 19 amino acids. The germline V gene encodes CDR1 WNHNN and CDR2 SYGVQD (reference sequence). J lost 4 bases, V lost 4 bases, and 17 bases had no gene match. CDR3 protein: CASSANHRDRGLSSTEAFF. The CDR3 DNA sequence: TGCGCCAGCAGTGCTAACCACCGGGACAGGGGGTTGTCGAGCACTGAAGCTTTCTTT.

The CDR3 sequence: CASSPRTGAEAFF. In DNA form, the CDR3 reads TGTGCCAGCAGTCCCCGTACGGGGGCTGAAGCTTTCTTT. The chain recombines TRBV28 with TRBJ1-1; weak D call: TRBD1 (5 bases). Germline CDR1 and CDR2: MDHEN and SYDVKM. The CDR3 covers 13 residues. Trimming removed 5 bases from V and 6 bases from J, with 13 bases in between.

The chain is built from TRBV5-5 and TRBJ1-2; the D gene is possibly TRBD1 (6 bases). Per the germline V gene, CDR1 is SGHKS and CDR2 is YYEKEE (reference sequence). V shed 4 bases and J shed 4 bases, with 17 bases lying between them. The CDR3 contains 15 residues. In nucleotides, the CDR3 is TGTGCCAGCAGCCTCGGGGGCCGAGGGCCCTATGGCTACACCTTC. Translation: CASSLGGRGPYGYTF.

V usage is TRBV5-4 and J usage is TRBJ2-1, with TRBD2 identical over 8 bases. Germline-derived CDR1 and CDR2 are SGHNT and YYREEE (reference sequence). After removal of 0 bases from V and 4 bases from J, the junction contained 3 bases not matched to a gene. The CDR3 runs to 15 residues. The CDR3 DNA sequence: TGTGCCAGCAGCTTGGTTAGCGGGATTTACAATGAGCAGTTCTTC. Residues: CASSLVSGIYNEQFF.

This clone showed up just a few times. This chain joins TRBV19 and TRBJ1-1, with D possibly TRBD1 on 5 matching bases. The CDR3 has 16 residues. Trimming stripped 7 bases from V and 2 bases from J, with 20 bases between. CDR1 is LNHDA and CDR2 is SQIVND in the germline V gene (reference sequence). Here the CDR3 DNA reads TGTGCCAGTACTCTGGGGGTTCTCAGTAGAAACACTGAAGCTTTCTTT. This gives the protein CASTLGVLSRNTEAFF.

This clone was found once. The genes are TRBV5-6 and TRBJ1-4, with D unresolved. The CDR3 sequence is 16 residues long. Germline lookup yields CDR1 SGHDT and CDR2 YYEEEE. The V end lost 0 bases, the J end lost 0 bases, and 9 bases lay between the germline ends. The CDR3 coding sequence is TGTGCCAGCAGCTTGGGAGGTCACGCAACTAATGAAAAACTGTTTTTT. It yields the protein CASSLGGHATNEKLFF.

The rearrangement joins TRBV28 to TRBJ1-5, with D hard to call. Germline CDR1 MDHEN, CDR2 SYDVKM. This CDR3 spans 16 amino acids. The V end lost 7 bases, the J end lost 6 bases, and 22 bases lay between the germline ends. The CDR3 loop is CASNPIIGWTGQPQHF. For the CDR3, the DNA is TGTGCCAGCAACCCCATCATAGGTTGGACCGGTCAGCCCCAGCATTTT.

In this sample, this clone turned up a few times. The rearrangement uses TRBV6-6 and TRBJ2-2; D ambiguous. Trimming stripped 5 bases from V and 3 bases from J, with 13 bases between. CDR1 and CDR2 from the germline V gene are MNHNY and SVGAGI (reference sequence). CDR3 size: 15 residues. In DNA form, the CDR3 reads TGTGCCAGCAGTCCTCGGCCCCGGGACACCGGGGAGCTGTTTTTT. As protein: CASSPRPRDTGELFF.

V is TRBV30 and J is TRBJ2-7; 9 bases agree with TRBD1. J lost 12 bases, V lost 4 bases, and 16 bases had no gene match. From germline, CDR1 is GTSNPN and CDR2 SVGIG (reference sequence). The CDR3 runs to 14 residues. The CDR3 nucleotides read TGTGCCTGGAACGAGGGAACAGGGGGCGCCCATAGGTACTTC. It is translated as CAWNEGTGGAHRYF.

The chain uses TRBV27 and TRBJ1-1; 10 positions agree with TRBD1. Germline values: CDR1 MNHEY, CDR2 SMNVEV (reference sequence). This CDR3 contains 14 residues. Trimming removed 7 bases from V and 2 bases from J; junction bases left unmatched: 4. The CDR3 sequence: CASKRQGANTEAFF. The CDR3 coding sequence is TGTGCCAGCAAAAGACAGGGGGCTAACACTGAAGCTTTCTTT.

This chain joins TRBV18 and TRBJ2-5; D not certain. The germline V gene encodes CDR1 KGHSH and CDR2 LQKENI. V was cut by 1 base and J by 3 bases, with 21 bases left in between. CDR3 length equals 18 residues. For the CDR3, the DNA is TGTGCCAGCTCACCACTGAGCCCCAGGCCTAGGTGGGAAGAGACCCAGTACTTC. Translated, it gives CASSPLSPRPRWEETQYF.

This clone was detected only a few times. Here the CDR3 DNA reads TGTGCCAGCAGTTTATGGGGGCGGGCCGGACTGTTCGGGGGTGACACTGAAGCTTTCTTT. It is translated as CASSLWGRAGLFGGDTEAFF. V usage is TRBV28 and J usage is TRBJ1-1; D is perhaps TRBD1 (5 bases). The V gene lost 0 bases and the J gene lost 3 bases, with 26 bases spanning the gap. Germline CDR1 MDHEN, CDR2 SYDVKM. The CDR3 is 20 residues long.

CDR3 DNA: TGTGCCAGCACTAGATTTAGCGGACGAACAGATACGCAGTATTTT. This sequence encodes CASTRFSGRTDTQYF. The gene calls are TRBV9 and TRBJ2-3; perhaps TRBD2 as D (6 bases). This CDR3 region has 15 residues. Germline V gene lookup returns CDR1 SGDLS and CDR2 YYNGEE. V lost 6 bases, J lost 3 bases, and 17 bases lay in between.

The J gene is TRBJ2-2, the V gene TRBV4-2; TRBD2 might be the D (6 bases). The CDR3 totals 18 residues. Germline V lookup: CDR1 LGHNA, CDR2 YNFKEQ. Deletions cut 5 bases from V and 0 bases from J, with 19 bases between. This chain's CDR3 is CASSERPRLESNTGELFF. The CDR3 DNA sequence: TGTGCCAGCAGCGAGCGACCCCGACTAGAATCGAACACCGGGGAGCTGTTTTTT.

This clone was seen a single time. CDR3 protein: CATSDFDRFEQFF. Here the CDR3 DNA reads TGTGCCACCAGTGATTTTGATCGGTTTGAGCAGTTCTTC. The chain couples TRBV24-1 to TRBJ2-1; no firm D call. The V gene lost 1 base and the J gene lost 9 bases, with 9 bases spanning the gap. Per germline, CDR1 KGHDR and CDR2 SFDVKD. This CDR3 is built from 13 residues.

This clone was observed a handful of times. This rearrangement joins TRBV4-1 to TRBJ1-5; D is perhaps TRBD1 (6 bases). The V end was cut by 0 bases, the J end by 1 base, with 7 bases between. The CDR3 has 15 amino acids. From germline, CDR1 is MGHRA and CDR2 YSYEKL. The CDR3 DNA follows: TGCGCCAGCAGCCAAGACAGGGGAAGCAATCAGCCCCAGCATTTT. Protein sequence: CASSQDRGSNQPQHF.

The rearrangement joins TRBV6-2 or TRBV6-3 to TRBJ1-1, with 7 bases identical to TRBD1. The CDR3 contains 15 residues. V lost 5 bases to trimming and J lost 0 bases; unmatched junction nucleotides: 6. CDR1 MNHEY and CDR2 SVGEGT come from the germline V gene. The CDR3 spells CASSPRGDMNTEAFF. Written as DNA, the CDR3 is TGTGCCAGCAGTCCCAGGGGGGACATGAACACTGAAGCTTTCTTT.

This chain connects TRBV21-1 to TRBJ2-1; the D call of TRBD2 is as the table states it, not checked on the DNA. TRBV21-1 is a pseudogene. There are 14 residues in the CDR3. The CDR3 coding sequence is TGTGCCAGCAGCAAATTTAAATCGGGGGAAGGCTCGTTCTTC. Amino acids: CASSKFKSGEGSFF.

This rearrangement joins TRBV7-9 to TRBJ2-1; 9 bases agree with TRBD1. The V gene's germline CDR1 is SEHNR and CDR2 FQNEAQ (reference sequence). The CDR3 loop spans 13 amino acids. J gave up 14 bases and V 0 bases, and 5 bases lay outside the gene matches. The CDR3 DNA follows: TGTGCCAGCAGCTTAGCGGGGACAGGGTTGGAGTTCTTC. The encoded protein is CASSLAGTGLEFF.

CDR3 in DNA: TGTGCCAGCAGTATTCGTGGGGGGACAGGGGAAGAGCAGTACTTC. It specifies CASSIRGGTGEEQYF. This chain links TRBV9 with TRBJ2-7, with 10 bases matching TRBD1. After removal of 5 bases from V and 7 bases from J, the junction contained 12 bases not matched to a gene. The CDR3 consists of 15 residues. Germline lookup yields CDR1 SGDLS and CDR2 YYNGEE.

The V call is TRBV27, the J call TRBJ2-5, with D tentatively TRBD1 or TRBD2 (5 bases each). The length of the CDR3 is 13 residues. Trimming took 5 bases from V and 9 from J, leaving 16 bases between them. CDR1 and CDR2 (germline): MNHEY, SMNVEV (reference sequence). DNA for the CDR3: TGTGCCAGCAGTCCCTCTGGGGCCGGGGCCCAGTACTTC. It yields the protein CASSPSGAGAQYF.